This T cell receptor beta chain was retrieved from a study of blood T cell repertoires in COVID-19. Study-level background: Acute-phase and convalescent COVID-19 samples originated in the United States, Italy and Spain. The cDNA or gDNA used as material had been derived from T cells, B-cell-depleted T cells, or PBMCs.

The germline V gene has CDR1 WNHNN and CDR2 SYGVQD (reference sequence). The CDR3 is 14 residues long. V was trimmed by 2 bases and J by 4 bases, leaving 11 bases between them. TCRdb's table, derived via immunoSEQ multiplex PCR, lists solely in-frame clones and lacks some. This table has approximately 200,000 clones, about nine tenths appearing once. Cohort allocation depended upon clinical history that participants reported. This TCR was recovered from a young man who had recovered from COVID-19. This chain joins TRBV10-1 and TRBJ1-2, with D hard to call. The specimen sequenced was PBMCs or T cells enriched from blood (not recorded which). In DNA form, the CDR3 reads TGCGCCAGCAGTGAGGGTCTCGGAGGCTATGGCTACACCTTC. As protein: CASSEGLGGYGYTF.